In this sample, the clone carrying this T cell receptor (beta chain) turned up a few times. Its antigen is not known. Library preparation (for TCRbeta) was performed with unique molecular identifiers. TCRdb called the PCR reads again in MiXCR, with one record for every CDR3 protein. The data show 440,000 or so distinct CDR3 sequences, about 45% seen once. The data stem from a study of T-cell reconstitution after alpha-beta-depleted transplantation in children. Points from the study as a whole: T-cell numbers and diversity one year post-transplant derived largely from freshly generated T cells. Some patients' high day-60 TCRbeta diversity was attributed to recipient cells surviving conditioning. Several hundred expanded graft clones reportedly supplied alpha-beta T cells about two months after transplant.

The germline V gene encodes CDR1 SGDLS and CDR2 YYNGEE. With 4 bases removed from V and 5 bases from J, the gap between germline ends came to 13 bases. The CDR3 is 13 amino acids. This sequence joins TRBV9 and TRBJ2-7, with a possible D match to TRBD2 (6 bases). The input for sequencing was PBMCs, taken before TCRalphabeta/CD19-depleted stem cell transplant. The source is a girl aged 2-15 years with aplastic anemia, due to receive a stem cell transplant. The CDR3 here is CASSTGGGHEQYF. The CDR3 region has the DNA TGTGCCAGCAGCACCGGGGGAGGCCACGAGCAGTACTTC.